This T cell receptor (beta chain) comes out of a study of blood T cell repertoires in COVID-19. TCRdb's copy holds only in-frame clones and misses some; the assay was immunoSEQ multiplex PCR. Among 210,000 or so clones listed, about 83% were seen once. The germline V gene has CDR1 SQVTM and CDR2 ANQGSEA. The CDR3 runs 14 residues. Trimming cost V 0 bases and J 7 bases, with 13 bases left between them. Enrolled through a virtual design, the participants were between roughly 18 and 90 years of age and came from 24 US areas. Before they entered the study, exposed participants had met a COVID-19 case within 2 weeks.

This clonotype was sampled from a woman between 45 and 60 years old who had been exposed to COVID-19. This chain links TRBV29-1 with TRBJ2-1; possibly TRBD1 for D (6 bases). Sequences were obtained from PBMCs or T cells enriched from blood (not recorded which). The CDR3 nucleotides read TGCAGCGTTGAAGATCCACAGGGAAATAATGAGCAGTTCTTC. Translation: CSVEDPQGNNEQFF.